This paragraph covers one TCR beta chain sequence. Its specificity is not known. The primer mix had 60 Vbeta and 13 Jbeta primers. Produced via immunoSEQ multiplex PCR; TCRdb's table is partial and in-frame only. The sample gives about 160,000 clones, 80% of which show up once; about 1.3% is in the top ten. This record belongs to a study of cytomegalovirus exposure and HLA in healthy donors. Overall study results and limits: Reports state that TCR beta sequences accurately predicted most subjects' HLA-A and HLA-B alleles. Researchers had no immune exposure information except CMV serostatus available. In a later analysis, productive TCRs from donors in an Asian-associated ancestry cluster reportedly carried fewer N-insertions than the cohort mean.

V lost 5 bases to trimming and J lost 3 bases, with 16 bases between them. This CDR3 contains 16 residues. The germline V gene encodes CDR1 LNHDA and CDR2 SQIVND (reference sequence). This TCR derives from a man aged 30 to 39 in good health and CMV-seronegative. The chain employs TRBV19 and TRBJ1-4, with D maybe TRBD1 (6 bases). Sequenced material: PBMCs. The CDR3 loop is CASSVSHRAANEKLFF. The CDR3 DNA reads TGTGCCAGTAGTGTAAGCCACAGGGCGGCTAATGAAAAACTGTTTTTT.